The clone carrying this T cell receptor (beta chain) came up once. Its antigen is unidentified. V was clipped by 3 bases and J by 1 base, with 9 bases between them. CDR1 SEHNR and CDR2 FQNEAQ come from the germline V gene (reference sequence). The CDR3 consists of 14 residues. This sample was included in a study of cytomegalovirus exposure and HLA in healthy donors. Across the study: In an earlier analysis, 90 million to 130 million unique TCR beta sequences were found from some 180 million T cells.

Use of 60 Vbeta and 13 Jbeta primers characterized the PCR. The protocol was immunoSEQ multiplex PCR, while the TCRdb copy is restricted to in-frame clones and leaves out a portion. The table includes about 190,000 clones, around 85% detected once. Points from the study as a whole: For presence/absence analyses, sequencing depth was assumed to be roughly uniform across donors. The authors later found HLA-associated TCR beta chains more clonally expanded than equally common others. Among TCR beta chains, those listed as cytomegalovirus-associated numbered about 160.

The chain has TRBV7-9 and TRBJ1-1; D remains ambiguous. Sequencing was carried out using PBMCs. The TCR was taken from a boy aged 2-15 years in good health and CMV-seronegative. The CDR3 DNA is TGTGCCAGCAGCTTCGAGGTCGCGAACACTGAAGCTTTCTTT. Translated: CASSFEVANTEAFF.